The 3 T cell receptor beta chains listed next were all sequenced from one sample in a study of early T cells in non-severe SARS-CoV-2 infection. TCRdb re-derived calls from the 5' RACE reads in MiXCR, one entry per CDR3 protein. Of about 23,000 distinct CDR3 sequences in the sample, 5.3% are singletons; the top ten hold roughly 10%. Specimen: whole blood. These receptors originate from an adult who was a healthcare worker with PCR-confirmed SARS-CoV-2 infection or an uninfected control (not recorded which).

This clonotype was observed at least ten times. The rearrangement links TRBV7-9 to TRBJ1-1; D not certain. CDR3 size: 12 residues. Germline loops: CDR1 SEHNR, CDR2 FQNEAQ (reference sequence). V was clipped by 5 bases and J by 7 bases, with 11 bases between them. CDR3 sequence reads: CASSPGLSEAFF. The CDR3 DNA is TGTGCCAGCAGCCCGGGCTTGAGTGAAGCTTTCTTT.

In this sample, this clonotype turned up many times. CDR3 DNA sequence: TGTGCCAGCAGACTCGGACAGCCGGTTACCTACAATGAGCAGTTCTTC. This translates into CASRLGQPVTYNEQFF. The rearrangement joins TRBV12-3 or TRBV12-4 to TRBJ2-1, with TRBD1 as a possible D gene (6 bases). The CDR3 is made up of 16 amino acids. With 6 bases removed from V and 2 bases from J, the gap between germline ends came to 17 bases.

This chain links TRBV7-3 with TRBJ2-2, with D uncertain. The CDR3 consists of 15 residues. V lost 2 bases to trimming and J lost 7 bases, with 14 bases between them. CDR1 and CDR2 from the germline V gene are SGHTA and FQGTGA. The DNA for the CDR3 is TGTGCCAGCAGCTTACGACCCGATTCGTACGGGGAGCTGTTTTTT. Amino acids: CASSLRPDSYGELFF. The whole variable domain, filled in from reference TRBV7-3 and TRBJ2-2, reads GAGVSQTPSNKVTEKGKYVELRCDPISGHTALYWYRQSLGQGPEFLIYFQGTGAADDSGLPNDRFFAVRPEGSVSTLKIQRTERGDSAVYLCASSLRPDSYGELFFGEGSRLTVL.